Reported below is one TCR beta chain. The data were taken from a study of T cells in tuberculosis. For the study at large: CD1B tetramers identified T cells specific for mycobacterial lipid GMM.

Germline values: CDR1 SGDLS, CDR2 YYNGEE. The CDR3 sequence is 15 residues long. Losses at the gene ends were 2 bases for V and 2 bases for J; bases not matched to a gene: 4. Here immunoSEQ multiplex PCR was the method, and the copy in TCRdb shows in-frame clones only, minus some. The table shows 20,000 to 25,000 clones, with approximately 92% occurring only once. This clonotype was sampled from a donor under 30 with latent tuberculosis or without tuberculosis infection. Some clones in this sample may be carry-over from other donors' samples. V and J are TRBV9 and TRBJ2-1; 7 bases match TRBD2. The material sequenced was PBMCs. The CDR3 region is CASSVSGAAYNEQFF. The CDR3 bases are TGTGCCAGCAGCGTCAGCGGGGCCGCCTACAATGAGCAGTTCTTC. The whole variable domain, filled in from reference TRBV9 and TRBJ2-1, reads DSGVTQTPKHLITATGQRVTLRCSPRSGDLSVYWYQQSLDQGLQFLIQYYNGEERAKGNILERFSAQQFPDLHSELNLSSLELGDSALYFCASSVSGAAYNEQFFGPGTRLTVL.